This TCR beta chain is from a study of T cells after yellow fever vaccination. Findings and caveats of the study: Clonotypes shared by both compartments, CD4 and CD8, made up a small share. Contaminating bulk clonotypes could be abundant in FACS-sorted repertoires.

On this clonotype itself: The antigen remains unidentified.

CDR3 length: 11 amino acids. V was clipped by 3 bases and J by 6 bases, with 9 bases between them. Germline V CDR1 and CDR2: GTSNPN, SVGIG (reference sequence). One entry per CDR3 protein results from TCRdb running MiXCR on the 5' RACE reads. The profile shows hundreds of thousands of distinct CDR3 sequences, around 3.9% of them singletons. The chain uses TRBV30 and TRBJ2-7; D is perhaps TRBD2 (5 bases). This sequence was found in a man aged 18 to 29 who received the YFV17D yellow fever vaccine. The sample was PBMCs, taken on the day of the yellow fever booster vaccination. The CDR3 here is CAWSRGFEQYF. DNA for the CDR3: TGTGCCTGGAGCCGGGGTTTCGAGCAGTACTTC.